The sequence of this T cell receptor (beta chain) was determined in a study of beta chain features in type 1 diabetes (dated by TCRdb to between 2017 and 2018). For the wider study: Mean age, gender distribution, total cell number and subset yield did not differ between patients and healthy donors. A total of roughly 98,000,000 sorted cells were examined across all samples, and RNA yield correlated strongly with the number of cells per subset. In the study, TCRB repertoires of sorted circulating CD4+ T cell subsets from recently diagnosed type 1 diabetes patients were compared with those of matched healthy donors. Regulatory and stem cell-like memory subsets were isolated from only 8 patients and roughly eight healthy donors, whereas naive and central memory subsets came from all 30 or so donors.

The investigation overall reported the following: PCR may preferentially amplify shorter templates, but because patient and control samples were amplified and corrected together, any resulting skew would affect both groups equally. Patients with type 1 diabetes made fewer insertions and deleted more nucleotides at VDJ recombination sites, implying thymic rearrangement abnormalities. Naive, central memory and regulatory TCRB repertoires appeared more similar among patients than among healthy donors. Because cDNA was sequenced instead of genomic DNA, activated cells with high expression could be over-represented, although the groups did not differ in activation or CD3 levels. In all four CD4+ subsets, TCRB CDR3 length was moderately but significantly shorter in type 1 diabetes patients. HLA sub-analyses involved small numbers of individuals, so any influence of HLA type on TCRB rearrangement remained unresolved.

The entire amount of isolated RNA was reverse transcribed using the High Capacity cDNA Reverse Transcription Kit, so the sequenced TCRB transcripts were expressed ones. Naive, central memory and regulatory T cell samples underwent deep immunoSEQ sequencing, averaging roughly 3.5 million total reads per sample. After sorted cells were lysed in RLT buffer, RNA was extracted with DNase-treated RNeasy Micro or Mini kits, with the choice depending on cell number. To prevent cross-contamination, every cell subset was processed on its own, while patient and healthy donor samples were processed together. Using the immunoSEQ multiplex PCR, TCRB sequences were amplified from cDNA into 87-bp fragments spanning the CDR3 region. Amplicons were sequenced on the Illumina HiSeq platform. Per the authors' processing: Synthetic template baselines were used to correct PCR bias computationally, reads within Hamming distance 2 were collapsed, and singletons that could not be merged were discarded. Reads were aligned against IMGT so that V, D and J genes, CDR3 length and insertions or deletions at six rearrangement sites could be assigned. Within each subset, clonotype counts were normalized to sorted cell number, after which true diversity and Gini coefficients were computed with the tcR R package. The overlap coefficient, calculated on TCRB nucleotide sequences, was used to measure repertoire sharing. Out-of-frame TCRB sequences from naive cells were analyzed as a proxy for the pre-selection repertoire. TCRdb mirrors the immuneACCESS table, restricted to in-frame sequences. Some clones are absent from its copies; in checked studies, under half trace to an unresolved V gene, and the reason for the others is unknown. V, J and clone size derive from that table, while D and trimming were established from the DNA sequence. Recorded for this sample are 240,000 or so clones; approximately 13% of them occurred a single time. The top ten hold about 0.02% of the sample.

Sequences SQVTM (CDR1) and ANQGSEA (CDR2) are obtained from the germline V gene. The CDR3 spans 12 residues, from the cysteine through the phenylalanine. The retained sequence is limited to the CDR3, 36 bases, with the frame set at the first base. V is reduced by 7 bases and J by 11 bases, leaving a spacing of 20 bases between them. In regard to this clone: There is no known antigen for this receptor. Within one base of it there is no much larger clone, and no base qualities were kept.

A single peripheral blood draw of about 116 mL on average was collected from each donor into heparinised tubes. A BD FACSAria II and a panel including CD45RO, CCR7, CD25, CD127, CD95 and CD27 were used to sort naive, central memory, regulatory and stem cell-like memory CD4+ T cells. All sorted populations exceeded 98% purity. Right away, PBMCs were isolated by Lymphoprep density gradient centrifugation and were stained directly, with no culture step. So that batch effects would be minimized, each experiment stained and sorted samples in pairs, pairing one healthy donor with one patient. This sequence was found in a man younger than 40 with type 1 diabetes. The specimen was naive CD4+ T cells from blood. This sample's cell subset or site label indicates: true naive CD4+ T cells. In this chain, TRBV29-1 is recombined with TRBJ1-1, with the D gene too uncertain to name. Here the CDR3 is given as CSATPDLGMAFF. The sequenced DNA is TGCAGCGCCACCCCGGACTTAGGGATGGCTTTCTTT.